These 24 T cell receptor beta chains originate from one sample sequenced in a study of post-analysis software for immune sequencing data. These receptors' targets are unknown. General study findings and limits: With TRBV5-6, TRBV5-1 and TRBV20-1 included, 4 to 6 TRBV segments were more frequent in patients than in controls.

Unique molecular identifiers were present in the TCR beta cDNA libraries. Each CDR3 protein is one row after TCRdb ran MiXCR on the PCR reads. This table has roughly 800,000 distinct CDR3 sequences, 40% to 55% appearing once. Sequences were obtained from blood. These receptor sequences come from a girl aged 10 to 17 with multiple sclerosis.

This sequence joins TRBV5-1 and TRBJ2-7; TRBD1 is a possible D gene (6 bases). The DNA end is more similar to TRBJ2-5, so the J call may be wrong. The CDR3 is made up of 14 amino acids. Germline V CDR1 and CDR2: SGHRS, YFSETQ. CDR3 region: CASSLSGRGGTQYF. The CDR3 DNA is TGCGCCAGCAGCCTTTCAGGGCGAGGGGGGACCCAGTACTTC.

The gene calls are TRBV7-9 and TRBJ1-1; D is ambiguous. Trimming removed 1 base at V and 0 bases at J, with 9 bases between. Germline CDR1 SEHNR, CDR2 FQNEAQ (reference sequence). The CDR3 contains 15 residues. As DNA, the CDR3 is TGTGCCAGCAGCTTAGACACAGCCGTGAACACTGAAGCTTTCTTT. It encodes CASSLDTAVNTEAFF.

The rearrangement links TRBV5-1 to TRBJ2-1; 13 bases are shared with TRBD2. V gave up 2 bases and J gave up 4 bases; unmatched junction bases: 3. This CDR3 is 16 amino acids long. The germline V gene encodes CDR1 SGHRS and CDR2 YFSETQ. The CDR3 nucleotides are TGCGCCAGCAGCTTCCCGACTAGCGGGAGGTACAATGAGCAGTTCTTC. Encoded protein: CASSFPTSGRYNEQFF.

The chain carries TRBV7-9 and TRBJ2-7; 7 bases map to TRBD2. The CDR3 runs 14 residues. Unmatched junction bases numbered 4, after V lost 0 bases and J lost 5 bases. Germline lookup yields CDR1 SEHNR and CDR2 FQNEAQ (reference sequence). In nucleotides, the CDR3 is TGTGCCAGCAGCTTAGCAGCGGGAACTGACGAGCAGTACTTC. Its protein product is CASSLAAGTDEQYF. Filled out from reference TRBV7-9 and TRBJ2-7, the complete variable domain reads DTGVSQNPRHKITKRGQNVTFRCDPISEHNRLYWYRQTLGQGPEFLTYFQNEAQLEKSRLLSDRFSAERPKGSFSTLEIQRTEQGDSAMYLCASSLAAGTDEQYFGPGTRLTVT.

There are a few counts of this clonotype. V and J are TRBV3-1 and TRBJ1-2; D gene unclear. V dropped 6 bases and J dropped 4 bases, with 18 bases sitting between them. Germline loops: CDR1 LGHDT, CDR2 YNNKEL (reference sequence). CDR3 length: 15 amino acids. The CDR3 DNA reads TGTGCCAGCAGTTTAAACCGGGTCCAAGGCTATGGCTACACCTTC. Translation: CASSLNRVQGYGYTF. Full variable domain (missing parts from reference TRBV3-1 and TRBJ1-2): DTAVSQTPKYLVTQMGNDKSIKCEQNLGHDTMYWYKQDSKKFLKIMFSYNNKELIINETVPNRFSPKSPDKAHLNLHINSLELGDSAVYFCASSLNRVQGYGYTFGSGTRLTVV.

The chain employs TRBV7-2 and TRBJ1-2; D is uncertain. Germline V gene lookup returns CDR1 SGHTA and CDR2 FQGNSA. The CDR3 runs to 13 residues. Trimming pared 7 bases from V and 5 bases from J, leaving 14 bases between. CDR3 nucleotides: TGTGCCAGCACCCTAGGAGGGATTTATGGCTACACCTTC. It translates to CASTLGGIYGYTF.

The CDR3 region is CSARDRAADTQYF. The CDR3, as DNA: TGCAGTGCTAGAGATAGAGCGGCAGATACGCAGTATTTT. This chain uses TRBV20-1 with TRBJ2-3; TRBD2 is a possible D gene (5 bases). V lost 0 bases to trimming and J lost 4 bases, with 8 bases between them. CDR3 length equals 13 residues. CDR1 is DFQATT and CDR2 is SNEGSKA in the germline V gene (reference sequence).

The genes are TRBV6-4 and TRBJ2-1, with a weak D call TRBD1 (6 bases). V was trimmed by 0 bases and J by 5 bases, leaving 14 bases between them. CDR1 and CDR2 from the germline V gene are MRHNA and SNTAGT. This CDR3 comprises 16 residues. The CDR3 here is CASSDSIGGRDNEQFF. In DNA form, the CDR3 reads TGTGCCAGCAGTGACTCGATAGGGGGAAGGGACAATGAGCAGTTCTTC.

The V and J genes are TRBV2 and TRBJ2-4, with 9 nucleotides matching TRBD1. The CDR3 is made up of 15 amino acids. The ends lost 6 bases at V and 3 bases at J; junction bases unmatched: 6. Germline loops: CDR1 SNHLY, CDR2 FYNNEI. The CDR3 DNA reads as TGTGCCAGCAGACAGGGGGCCCGGGACAAAAACATTCAGTACTTC. Translation gives CASRQGARDKNIQYF.

V is TRBV6-1 and J is TRBJ2-3, with TRBD2 as a possible D gene (6 bases). The CDR3 is 12 residues long. Germline CDR1 reads MNHNS; CDR2 reads SASEGT. Trimming removed 3 bases from V and 11 bases from J, with 12 bases in between. The CDR3 DNA follows: TGTGCCAGCAGTGAGGGGGGTGGTGGGCAGTATTTT. Its protein is CASSEGGGGQYF.

This clonotype was counted many times. This chain joins TRBV20-1 and TRBJ2-1; D gene uncertain. CDR3 length: 12 amino acids. From germline, CDR1 is DFQATT and CDR2 SNEGSKA (reference sequence). V was pared by 2 bases and J by 9 bases, with 11 bases between. CDR3 coding DNA: TGCAGTGCTAGAATAGGCCGGCTTGAGCAGTTCTTC. Its protein product is CSARIGRLEQFF.

This clonotype turned up a few times. This chain connects TRBV4-3 to TRBJ2-5; 8 bases agree with TRBD1. This CDR3 has 16 amino acids. CDR1 and CDR2 (germline): LGHNA, YSLEER. After removal of 4 bases from V and 4 bases from J, the junction contained 11 bases not matched to a gene. CDR3 DNA: TGCGCCAGCAGCCCCAACTTAGGACAGGGTTCAGAGACCCAGTACTTC. Its protein is CASSPNLGQGSETQYF.

This clonotype was recorded a few times. The chain recombines TRBV6-5 with TRBJ2-1, with 8 bases aligning to TRBD1. The germline gives CDR1 MNHEY, CDR2 SVGAGI. After removal of 6 bases from V and 0 bases from J, the junction contained 7 bases not matched to a gene. CDR3 length: 16 residues. In DNA form, the CDR3 reads TGTGCCAGCAGCCGAGGACAGGGAACCTCCTACAATGAGCAGTTCTTC. Translated, it gives CASSRGQGTSYNEQFF.

The chain uses TRBV29-1 and TRBJ2-3, with TRBD2 identical over 11 bases. Germline assignment: CDR1 SQVTM and CDR2 ANQGSEA. This CDR3 has 13 residues. V shed 7 bases, J shed 8 bases, and the junction held 8 bases outside the gene matches. For the CDR3, the DNA is TGCAGCGCCCCGGGACTAGCGGATTTTACGCAGTATTTT. This gives the protein CSAPGLADFTQYF.

This clonotype has only a few counts. V usage is TRBV7-9 and J usage is TRBJ1-1; D gene uncertain. The germline V gene has CDR1 SEHNR and CDR2 FQNEAQ (reference sequence). The CDR3 has 12 amino acids. Trimming pared 8 bases from V and 1 base from J, leaving 8 bases between. The CDR3 reads CASGSGNTEAFF. CDR3 bases: TGTGCCAGCGGTTCAGGGAACACTGAAGCTTTCTTT.

This clonotype was seen more than once but under ten times. The chain is built from TRBV29-1 and TRBJ2-7; 9 positions match TRBD1. Germline lookup yields CDR1 SQVTM and CDR2 ANQGSEA. The CDR3 consists of 14 residues. The trim removed 3 bases at V and 4 bases at J, leaving 7 bases unmatched. CDR3 DNA: TGCAGCGTTGACTTAGGGACAGGGAAGTACGAGCAGTACTTC. Residues: CSVDLGTGKYEQYF.

A few counts support this clonotype. The chain recombines TRBV11-1 with TRBJ2-5; 8 nucleotides agree with TRBD1. The CDR3 loop spans 15 amino acids. CDR1 is SGHAT, CDR2 FQDESV, per germline (reference sequence). V shed 2 bases and J 3 bases; nucleotides not matched to a gene: 5. CDR3 in amino acids: CASSLLDRAEETQYF. In DNA, the CDR3 is TGTGCCAGCAGCTTATTGGACAGGGCGGAAGAGACCCAGTACTTC.

The chain uses TRBV11-2 and TRBJ2-7, with a possible D match to TRBD1 (6 bases). The CDR3 is 15 amino acids. Germline-derived CDR1 and CDR2 are SGHAT and FQNNGV. Trimming stripped 1 base from V and 4 bases from J, with 14 bases between. The CDR3 region has the DNA TGTGCCAGCAGCTTAGTTCTGCAGGGGTCGTACGAGCAGTACTTC. Protein product: CASSLVLQGSYEQYF.

There are a few counts of this clonotype. The gene calls are TRBV7-9 and TRBJ2-6; D not certain. The germline CDR1 and CDR2 sequences are SEHNR and FQNEAQ (reference sequence). The CDR3 loop spans 16 amino acids. V was cut by 2 bases and J by 2 bases, with 10 bases left in between. For the CDR3, the DNA is TGTGCCAGCAGCTTAAAGGGTCTAGCTGGGGCCAACGTCCTGACTTTC. It translates to CASSLKGLAGANVLTF.

V gene TRBV28 combines with J gene TRBJ1-2, with TRBD1 as a possible D gene (6 bases). The CDR3 contains 15 residues. V lost 7 bases, J lost 0 bases, and 15 bases lay in between. The germline V gene has CDR1 MDHEN and CDR2 SYDVKM. The CDR3 protein is CASIHRGGANYGYTF. Here the CDR3 DNA reads TGTGCCAGCATCCACCGCGGGGGCGCTAACTATGGCTACACCTTC.

The rearrangement joins TRBV30 to TRBJ1-2, with unresolved D. The length of the CDR3 is 13 residues. The germline V gene encodes CDR1 GTSNPN and CDR2 SVGIG (reference sequence). Deletions cut 6 bases from V and 9 bases from J, with 20 bases between. CDR3 nucleotide sequence: TGTGCCTGTGACGAACGGCTGGGTTTAAGCTACACCTTC. It yields the protein CACDERLGLSYTF.

The chain has TRBV27 and TRBJ2-7; 9 nucleotides match TRBD1. This CDR3 spans 15 amino acids. After removal of 2 bases from V and 2 bases from J, the junction contained 4 bases not matched to a gene. Per germline, CDR1 MNHEY and CDR2 SMNVEV (reference sequence). The CDR3 nucleotides are TGTGCCAGCAGTTTAGGACAGGGGAGGGCCTACGAGCAGTACTTC. Translation: CASSLGQGRAYEQYF.

The table lists this clonotype with a few counts. The V gene is TRBV13, the J gene TRBJ2-3, with 11 bases that match TRBD1. V trimming: 10 bases; J trimming: 3 bases; junction bases outside the gene matches: 3. The CDR3 is made up of 13 amino acids. Germline lookup yields CDR1 PRHDT and CDR2 FYEKMQ (reference sequence). The CDR3 DNA reads TGTGCCAACGGGGACAGGGGGACAGATACGCAGTATTTT. It specifies CANGDRGTDTQYF.

The chain couples TRBV24-1 to TRBJ2-1; D perhaps matches TRBD2 (6 bases). Germline V CDR1 and CDR2: KGHDR, SFDVKD. V was pared by 7 bases and J by 9 bases, with 12 bases between. The CDR3 loop spans 12 amino acids. The CDR3 bases are TGTGCCACCAGGGGTATGGAGGGTGAGCAGTTCTTC. It is translated as CATRGMEGEQFF.